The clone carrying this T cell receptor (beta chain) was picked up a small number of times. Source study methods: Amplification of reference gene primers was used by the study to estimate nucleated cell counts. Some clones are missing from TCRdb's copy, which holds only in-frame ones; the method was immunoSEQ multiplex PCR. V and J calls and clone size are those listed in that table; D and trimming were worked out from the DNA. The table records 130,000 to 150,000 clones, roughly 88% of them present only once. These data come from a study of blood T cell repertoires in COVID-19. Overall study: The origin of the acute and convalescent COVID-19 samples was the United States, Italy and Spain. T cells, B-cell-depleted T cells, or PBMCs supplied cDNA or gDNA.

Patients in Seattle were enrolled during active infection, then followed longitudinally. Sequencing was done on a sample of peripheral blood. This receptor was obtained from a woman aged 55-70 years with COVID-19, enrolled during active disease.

The CDR3 loop reads CASSSGTSEKLFF. CDR3 nucleotide sequence: TGTGCCAGCAGCTCCGGGACATCGGAAAAACTGTTTTTT. The rearrangement joins TRBV7-2 to TRBJ1-4; weak D call: TRBD1 (6 bases). Germline CDR1 reads SGHTA; CDR2 reads FQGNSA. CDR3 length equals 13 residues. Between the trimmed V and J ends, which lost 4 bases and 8 bases, there was a span of 11 bases.